This is a list of T cell receptor beta chains from one sample in a study of T cells after yellow fever vaccination. Each CDR3 protein is one row after TCRdb ran MiXCR on the 5' RACE reads. The table has about 240,000 distinct CDR3 sequences, less than 9% seen once. The sequences come from CD4+ T cells sorted from PBMCs, collected 15 days after the yellow fever booster vaccination. These receptors were obtained from a young man who received the YFV17D yellow fever vaccine. Each CDR3 is given with its conserved first and last residue. A D gene is named only where the DNA matches it firmly. Some rows have no size entry. The others give once, few or many, or a class for an expanded clone.

TRBV7-7,NA,TRBJ2-2,NA,CASSRSETAVTGELFF,TGTGCCAGCAGCCGAAGCGAGACAGCGGTCACCGGGGAGCTGTTTTTT
TRBV27,NA,TRBJ1-2,NA,CARSTGRYGYTF,TGTGCCAGAAGTACAGGGAGGTACGGCTACACCTTC
TRBV29-1,NA,TRBJ2-3,many,CSVAAESFTDTQYF,TGCAGCGTTGCGGCGGAGTCCTTCACAGATACGCAGTATTTT
TRBV7-9,NA,TRBJ2-7,many,CASSFLQGPTWEQYF,TGTGCCAGCAGCTTTTTGCAGGGCCCTACGTGGGAGCAGTACTTC
TRBV24-1,NA,TRBJ2-1,many,CATSESIMNEQFF,TGTGCCACCAGTGAGTCTATCATGAATGAGCAGTTCTTC
TRBV7-2,NA,TRBJ2-2,once,CASSFLQGGMGELFF,TGTGCCAGCAGCTTCTTACAGGGTGGGATGGGGGAGCTGTTTTTT
TRBV20-1,NA,TRBJ2-7,few,CSASLNSYEQYF,TGCAGTGCTAGTCTCAACAGCTACGAGCAGTACTTC
TRBV29-1,NA,TRBJ2-1,few,CSANHNEQFF,TGCAGCGCCAACCACAATGAGCAGTTCTTC
TRBV12-3/TRBV12-4,NA,TRBJ1-1,many,CASSWGQEAFF,TGTGCCAGCAGTTGGGGACAAGAAGCTTTCTTT
TRBV10-3,NA,TRBJ1-2,NA,CAISEEAKRNYTF,TGTGCCATCAGTGAGGAGGCCAAGAGAAACTACACCTTC
TRBV5-1,NA,TRBJ1-5,few,CASSLEAGGNQPQHF,TGCGCCAGCAGCTTGGAAGCAGGGGGCAATCAGCCCCAGCATTTT
TRBV28,NA,TRBJ2-1,few,CAAEGRLGPLNEQFF,TGTGCCGCTGAAGGGAGGTTGGGGCCCCTCAATGAGCAGTTCTTC
TRBV12-3/TRBV12-4,NA,TRBJ2-3,NA,CASSPGYESTDTQYF,TGTGCCAGCAGCCCAGGGTATGAGAGCACAGATACGCAGTATTTT